This T cell receptor beta chain comes out of a study of blood T cell repertoires in COVID-19 (dated by TCRdb to 2019 to 2021). In the study overall: The collaborator samples originated in the United States, Italy and Spain and spanned the acute and convalescent phases of COVID-19. The prospective study material was composed of cDNA or gDNA derived from T cells, B-cell-depleted T cells, or PBMCs. Deeply sampled blood TCRbeta repertoires from subjects exposed to, actively infected with, or recovered from COVID-19 were included in the dataset. The repertoires were released in a freely available public database meant as a resource for research on the immune response to SARS-CoV-2. Samples were obtained from the ongoing ImmuneRACE study (first 160 participants) and from some 1,300 subjects provided by 6 global collaborators. The sample metadata nearly always contained a de-identified subject ID, COVID-19 status, age in years and sex. Where HLA class I and class II types were available, the types were taken from metadata supplied by the sample provider, not from assay-based typing.

TCRbeta CDR3 regions were amplified from genomic DNA by means of the immunoSEQ Assay, a bias-controlled multiplex PCR. Per the authors' processing: The number of nucleated cells in each sample was estimated by amplification of reference gene primers within the assay. Sequence reads were collapsed and filtered to measure the absolute abundance of every unique TCRbeta CDR3 rearrangement. For each sample, productive Simpson clonality was calculated as the square root of Simpson's diversity index across productive rearrangements. The table comes from immuneACCESS by way of TCRdb, which keeps in-frame sequences with V and J called. Part of the clones is missing from these tables; in studies checked, under half for an unresolved V gene and the rest for unknown reasons. The DNA was the basis for D and trimming; V, J and clone size are from that table. In all, the sample holds just under 50,000 clones, and roughly 90% of those were seen once. The top ten constitute approximately 4% of the sample.

Each collaborating institution followed its own protocols to collect whole blood in K2EDTA tubes. For TCRbeta analysis, collaborators shipped samples in one of three forms: frozen whole blood, isolated PBMCs, or DNA extracted from either of those sample types. Summary of the overall study and its limitations: The quantity of clinical and demographic metadata differed by source and by participant and was supplied without curation.

This clone was counted only a few times. Which antigen it targets is not known. Per-base quality was not reported, and no clone a single base away is much larger than it. V and J lose 5 bases and 2 bases, and a span of 10 bases separates them. The germline V gene (reference sequence) gives CDR1 as GTSNPN and CDR2 as SVGIG. Counted from cysteine to phenylalanine, this CDR3 has 12 amino acids. The DNA shown is the 36-base CDR3, in frame from base 1. Sequenced sample: peripheral blood. The rearranged chain carries TRBV30 and TRBJ2-7; TRBD1 is a weak D gene call, 6 bases matching. This TCR came from a human donor in a cohort sampled during active COVID-19. The CDR3 reads CAWGRQAYEQYF. The DNA sequence is as follows: TGTGCCTGGGGGAGACAGGCCTACGAGCAGTACTTC.